These T cell receptor beta chains were read from a single sample in a study of CD8+ T cells in alopecia areata. Method: immunoSEQ multiplex PCR; TCRdb's copy keeps in-frame clones and lacks some. The data contain 110,000 to 150,000 clones, approximately 65% of them singletons. Material: CD8+ T cells sorted from blood. These receptors came from a human donor in good health. Both conserved end residues are part of each CDR3. Fields, in order: CDR3 protein, CDR3 DNA, J gene, V gene, CDR3 length, clone size, D gene. The D gene is left open where the match is weak. Expanded clones get a size class; other rows say once, few or many, or leave the size out.

CASSPRQGYYGYTF	TGCGCCAGCAGCCCGCGACAGGGATACTATGGCTACACCTTC	TRBJ1-2	TRBV4-1	14	-	TRBD1
CASSVSSPIYNEQFF	TGTGCCAGCAGCGTATCTAGCCCGATCTACAATGAGCAGTTCTTC	TRBJ2-1	TRBV9	15	-	-
CASSVGSSGRGDQYF	TGTGCCAGCAGCGTAGGATCTAGCGGGAGAGGGGACCAGTACTTC	TRBJ2-5	TRBV9	15	-	TRBD2
CSVEARDKGYTF	TGCAGCGTTGAAGCGAGGGATAAAGGCTACACCTTC	TRBJ1-2	TRBV29-1	12	few	-
CASSGWDSLNEKLFF	TGTGCCAGCAGCGGGTGGGACAGCCTTAATGAAAAACTGTTTTTT	TRBJ1-4	TRBV7-9	15	-	TRBD1
CASSPRGAGGRTEAFF	TGTGCCAGCAGCCCTCGGGGAGCGGGCGGGAGGACTGAAGCTTTCTTT	TRBJ1-1	TRBV7-9	16	few	-
CASGEGRELFF	TGTGCCAGCGGCGAGGGCCGGGAGCTGTTTTTT	TRBJ2-2	TRBV14	11	-	-
CASSFSSGYEQYF	TGTGCCAGCAGTTTTTCTAGCGGCTACGAGCAGTACTTC	TRBJ2-7	TRBV27	13	-	TRBD2
CASSPGLQTMYNEQFF	TGTGCCAGCAGCCCGGGACTCCAGACAATGTACAATGAGCAGTTCTTC	TRBJ2-1	TRBV2	16	-	-
CASSLTSTGTAYEQYF	TGTGCCAGCAGCTTGACCTCTACCGGGACAGCCTACGAGCAGTACTTC	TRBJ2-7	TRBV5-6	16	-	TRBD1
CASSQRRTTDTQYF	TGTGCCAGCAGCCAGCGCCGGACCACAGATACGCAGTATTTT	TRBJ2-3	TRBV14	14	few	-
CASSEAGTKYTDTQYF	TGTGCCAGCAGCGAAGCCGGGACAAAATACACAGATACGCAGTATTTT	TRBJ2-3	TRBV5-6	16	-	-
CASSRSRNTEAFF	TGCGCCAGCAGCCGGTCGCGGAACACTGAAGCTTTCTTT	TRBJ1-1	TRBV4-1	13	-	-
CSQLDGNNYEQYF	TGCAGCCAACTAGACGGGAACAACTACGAGCAGTACTTC	TRBJ2-7	TRBV29-1	13	-	-
CSVEVRDSYEQYF	TGCAGCGTTGAAGTGAGGGACAGCTACGAGCAGTACTTC	TRBJ2-7	TRBV29-1	13	-	TRBD1
CASSASGRDTQYF	TGTGCCAGCAGTGCTAGCGGGAGGGATACGCAGTATTTT	TRBJ2-3	TRBV6-4	13	many	TRBD2
CATSRDRGVGEKLFF	TGTGCCACCAGCAGAGACAGGGGTGTGGGTGAAAAACTGTTTTTT	TRBJ1-4	TRBV15	15	few	-
CASSSPDGSYEQYF	TGTGCCAGCAGCTCCCCGGACGGGTCCTACGAGCAGTACTTC	TRBJ2-7	TRBV13	14	-	-
CASSSMLLGTQGGQYEQFF	TGTGCCAGCAGCTCCATGCTTTTGGGGACCCAGGGCGGACAATATGAGCAGTTCTTC	TRBJ2-1	TRBV13	19	-	-
CASSLAGGYYEQYF	TGTGCCAGCAGTTTAGCGGGAGGTTACTACGAGCAGTACTTC	TRBJ2-7	TRBV27	14	-	TRBD2